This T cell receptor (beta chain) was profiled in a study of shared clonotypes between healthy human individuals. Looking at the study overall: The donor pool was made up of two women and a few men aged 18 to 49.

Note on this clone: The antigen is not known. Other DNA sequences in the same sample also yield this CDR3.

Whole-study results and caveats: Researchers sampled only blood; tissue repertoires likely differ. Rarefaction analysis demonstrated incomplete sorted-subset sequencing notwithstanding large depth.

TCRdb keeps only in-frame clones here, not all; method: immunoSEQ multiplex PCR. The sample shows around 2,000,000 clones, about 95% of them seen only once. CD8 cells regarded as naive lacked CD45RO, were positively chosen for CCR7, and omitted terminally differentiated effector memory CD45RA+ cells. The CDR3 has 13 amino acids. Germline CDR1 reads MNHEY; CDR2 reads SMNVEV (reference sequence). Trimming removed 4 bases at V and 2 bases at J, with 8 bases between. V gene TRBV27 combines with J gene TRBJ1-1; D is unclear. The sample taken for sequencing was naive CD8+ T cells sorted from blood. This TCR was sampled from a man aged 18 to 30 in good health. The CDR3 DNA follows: TGTGCCAGCAGTTACTCGGGAAACACTGAAGCTTTCTTT. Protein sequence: CASSYSGNTEAFF.